This TCR beta chain emerged from a study of beta chain features in type 1 diabetes. In the study overall: In age, gender and cell yields, patients were similar to healthy donors.

Sequencing targeted expressed TCRB transcripts, as all isolated RNA had been reverse transcribed. About 3.6 million reads was the average for naive, central memory and regulatory T cell samples. The repertoire was sequenced with immunoSEQ multiplex PCR; TCRdb's copy has only in-frame clones and lacks some. The sample lists more than 350,000 clones, 10% to 12% occurring once. Every donor had blood drawn once into heparin, approximately 110 mL on average. The specimen sequenced was naive CD4+ T cells from blood. The clonotype originates from a woman aged 18 to 35 in good health.

Here the CDR3 DNA reads TGTGCCAGCAGCTTAGACAAGGGGGCAAACATTCAGTACTTC. It is translated as CASSLDKGANIQYF. This chain uses TRBV7-2 with TRBJ2-4; 7 bases agree with TRBD1. V was pared by 1 base and J by 6 bases, with 3 bases of the junction left unmatched. This CDR3 contains 14 residues. Germline-derived CDR1 and CDR2 are SGHTA and FQGNSA.